Sequencing of this T cell receptor (beta chain) was carried out in a study of T cells after yellow fever vaccination (dated by TCRdb to 2018 to 2020). In the study overall: The SMART-Seq v4 Ultra Low Input RNA kit was used to prepare libraries from fractions with low cell numbers. To follow T-cell clones before and after primary and booster YFV17D yellow fever vaccination, bulk TCR alpha and beta repertoires were sequenced over time. Blood was collected at multiple timepoints before and after primary and secondary immunization, and bulk PBMC replicates and cell subsets were isolated. Two healthy male donors, one aged 18 to 30 and one aged 30 to 40 years, made up the cohort. Study-wide conclusions, independent of this receptor: Computational filtering was needed because FACS-sorted repertoires could contain abundant contaminating clonotypes from the bulk population. Because the study included only two donors, the extent to which the findings can be generalized is limited. The secondary T-cell response was weaker than the primary response but faster, peaking on day 5 instead of day 15. A small share of clonotypes occurred in both CD4 and CD8 compartments, likely arising from convergent recombination. Most clones expanded after primary vaccination were re-detected after the booster (almost 97% of CD4 and 88% of CD8), suggesting broad memory maintenance.

Sequencing instrument: Illumina NovaSeq 6000. Synthesis of TCR cDNA relied on 5'RACE template switching, a step that introduced a universal primer site along with unique molecular identifiers. Priming of cDNA synthesis was performed from both the TCR alpha and TCR beta constant segments. Library amplification used two PCR steps, and the second PCR step added sample barcodes and sequencing adapters. Sequencing of libraries was performed on Illumina HiSeq 2500 (2x100 bp) or NovaSeq (2x150 bp). The source study handled its data this way. Reads were demultiplexed and collapsed into UMI consensus sequences with MIGEC, and V(D)J alignment was performed with MiXCR. Clonotypes responding to the vaccine were identified with edgeR on replicate PBMC samples, with the criteria of FDR below 0.01 and a log2 fold change above 5 up to day 15. Each bulk clonotype was labeled CD4 or CD8 based on which sequenced repertoire, CD4 or CD8, contained the clonotype at higher abundance. The public reads were run again by TCRdb, first through fastp at Q25 and then through MiXCR, and only productive beta chains were kept. Each record represents a unique CDR3 protein, reported with the most common genes and DNA among its rows. TCRdb's processing, not the study's, gives the V and J calls here. The sample has hundreds of thousands of distinct CDR3 sequences on record, approximately 12% of them singletons. Approximately 3.3% of the sample goes to the ten largest clones.

With regard to this clonotype: No cognate antigen has been identified for it. No qualities accompany the bases; no much larger clone lies one base away.

Trimming leaves V shorter by 4 bases and J shorter by 10 bases, with the junction holding 15 bases beyond the gene matches. Measured from the cysteine to the phenylalanine, the CDR3 is 17 residues long. Just the 51-base CDR3 DNA is kept, in frame starting at base 1. CDR1 and CDR2 are drawn from the germline V gene: SGHRS, YFSETQ. Sample treatment or condition, as interpreted from the label and publication: live attenuated yellow fever vaccine strain. PBMCs were isolated from peripheral blood using a standard Ficoll-Paque protocol. Dynabeads CD4 and CD8 positive selection kits were used to isolate the CD4 and CD8 T-cell fractions. RNA was extracted with TriZol from bulk PBMCs, CD4 and CD8 fractions, and dextramer-positive and dextramer-negative fractions.

This TCR was recovered from a man between 18 and 35 years old who received the YFV17D yellow fever vaccine. The chain is assembled from TRBV5-1 and TRBJ1-6, with 9 middle bases fitting TRBD1. This specimen was CD4+ T cells sorted from PBMCs, taken 15 days after the yellow fever booster vaccination. The DNA sequence is as follows: TGCGCCAGCAGCCCCGGCCCCCAGACAGGGGGGCTCTCACCCCTCCACTTT. This encodes CASSPGPQTGGLSPLHF.